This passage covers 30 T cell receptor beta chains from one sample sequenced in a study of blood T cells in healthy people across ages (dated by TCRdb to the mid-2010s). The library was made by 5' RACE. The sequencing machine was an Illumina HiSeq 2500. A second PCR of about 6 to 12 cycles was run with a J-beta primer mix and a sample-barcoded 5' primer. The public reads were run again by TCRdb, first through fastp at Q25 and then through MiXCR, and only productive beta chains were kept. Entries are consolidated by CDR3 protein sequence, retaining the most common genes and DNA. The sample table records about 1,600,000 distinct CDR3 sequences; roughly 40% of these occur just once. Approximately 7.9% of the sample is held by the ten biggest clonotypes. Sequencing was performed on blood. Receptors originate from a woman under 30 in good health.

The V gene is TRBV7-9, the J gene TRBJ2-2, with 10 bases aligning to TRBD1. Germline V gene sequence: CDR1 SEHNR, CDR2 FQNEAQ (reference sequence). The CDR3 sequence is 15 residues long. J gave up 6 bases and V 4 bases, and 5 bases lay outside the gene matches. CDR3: CASSSPTGGPGELFF. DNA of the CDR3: TGTGCCAGCAGCTCGCCGACAGGGGGCCCCGGGGAGCTGTTTTTT.

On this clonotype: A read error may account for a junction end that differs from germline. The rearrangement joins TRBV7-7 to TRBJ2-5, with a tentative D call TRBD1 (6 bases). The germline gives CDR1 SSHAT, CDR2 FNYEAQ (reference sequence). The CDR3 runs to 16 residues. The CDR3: CASSSYPDGQQETQYF. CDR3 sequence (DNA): TGTGCTAGCAGCTCCTACCCAGATGGACAGCAAGAGACCCAGTACTTC.

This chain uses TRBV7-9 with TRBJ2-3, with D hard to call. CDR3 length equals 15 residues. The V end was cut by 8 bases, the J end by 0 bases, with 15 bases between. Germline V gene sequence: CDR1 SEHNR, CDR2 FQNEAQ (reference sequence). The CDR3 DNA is TGTGCCAGCGTCAGATCGGAAACTAGCACAGATACGCAGTATTTT. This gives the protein CASVRSETSTDTQYF.

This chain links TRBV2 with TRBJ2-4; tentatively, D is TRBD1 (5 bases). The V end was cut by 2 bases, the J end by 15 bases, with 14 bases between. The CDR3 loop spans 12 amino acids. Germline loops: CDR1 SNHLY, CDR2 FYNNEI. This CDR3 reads CASSERAGLMYF. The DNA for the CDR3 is TGTGCCAGCAGTGAAAGGGCAGGGTTGATGTACTTC.

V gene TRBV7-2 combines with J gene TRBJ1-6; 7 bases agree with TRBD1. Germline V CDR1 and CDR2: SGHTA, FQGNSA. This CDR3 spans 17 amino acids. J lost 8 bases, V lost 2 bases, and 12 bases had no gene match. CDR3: CASSLSFRTGGHSPLHF. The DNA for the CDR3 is TGTGCCAGCAGCTTAAGTTTCCGGACAGGAGGGCATTCACCCCTCCACTTT. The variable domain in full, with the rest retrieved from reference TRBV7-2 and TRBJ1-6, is GAGVSQSPSNKVTEKGKDVELRCDPISGHTALYWYRQSLGQGLEFLIYFQGNSAPDKSGLPSDRFSAERTGGSVSTLTIQRTQQEDSAVYLCASSLSFRTGGHSPLHFGNGTRLTVT.

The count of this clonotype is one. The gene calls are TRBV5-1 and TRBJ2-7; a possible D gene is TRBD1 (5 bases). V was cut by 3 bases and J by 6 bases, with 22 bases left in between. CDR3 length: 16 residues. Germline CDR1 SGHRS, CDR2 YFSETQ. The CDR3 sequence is CASSYRPGRVVGEQYF. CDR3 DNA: TGCGCCAGCAGCTACCGCCCTGGCAGGGTTGTTGGCGAGCAGTACTTC.

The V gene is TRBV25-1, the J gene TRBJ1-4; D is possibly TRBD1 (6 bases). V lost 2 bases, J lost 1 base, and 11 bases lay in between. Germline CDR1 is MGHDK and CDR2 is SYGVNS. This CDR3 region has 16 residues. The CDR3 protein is CASSEVGAGTNEKLFF. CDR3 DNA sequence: TGTGCCAGCAGTGAAGTGGGGGCTGGAACTAATGAAAAACTGTTTTTT. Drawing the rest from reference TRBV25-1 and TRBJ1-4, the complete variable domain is EADIYQTPRYLVIGTGKKITLECSQTMGHDKMYWYQQDPGMELHLIHYSYGVNSTEKGDLSSESTVSRIRTEHFPLTLESARPSHTSQYLCASSEVGAGTNEKLFFGSGTQLSVL.

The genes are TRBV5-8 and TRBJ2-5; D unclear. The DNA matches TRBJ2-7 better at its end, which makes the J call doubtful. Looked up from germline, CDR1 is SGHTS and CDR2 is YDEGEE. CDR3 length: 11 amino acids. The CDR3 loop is CASSFSAEQYF. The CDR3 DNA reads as TGTGCCAGCAGCTTTAGTGCCGAGCAGTACTTC.

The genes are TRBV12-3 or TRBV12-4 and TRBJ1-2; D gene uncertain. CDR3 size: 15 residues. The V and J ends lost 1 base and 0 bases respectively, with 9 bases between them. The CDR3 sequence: CASSLVGKANYGYTF. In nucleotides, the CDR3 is TGTGCCAGCAGTTTAGTGGGTAAAGCTAACTATGGCTACACCTTC.

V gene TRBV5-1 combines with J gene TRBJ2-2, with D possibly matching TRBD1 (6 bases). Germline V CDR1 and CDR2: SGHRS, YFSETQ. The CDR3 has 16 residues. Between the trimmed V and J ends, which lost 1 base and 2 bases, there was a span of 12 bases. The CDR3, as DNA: TGCGCCAGCAGCTTGATTGGGACACGTAACACCGGGGAGCTGTTTTTT. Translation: CASSLIGTRNTGELFF.

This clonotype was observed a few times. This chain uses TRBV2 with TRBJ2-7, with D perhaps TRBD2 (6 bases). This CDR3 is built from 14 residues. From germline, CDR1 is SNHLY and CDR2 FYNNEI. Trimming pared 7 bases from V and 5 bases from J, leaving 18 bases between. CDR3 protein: CASIPGSRSNEQYF. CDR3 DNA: TGTGCCAGCATCCCCGGGAGCCGCAGTAACGAGCAGTACTTC.

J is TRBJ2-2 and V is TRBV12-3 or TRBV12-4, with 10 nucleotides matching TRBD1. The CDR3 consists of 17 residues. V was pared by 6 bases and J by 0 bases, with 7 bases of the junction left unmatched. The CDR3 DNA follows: TGTGCCAGCAGCCGTGACAGGGGGCGCCCGAACACCGGGGAGCTGTTTTTT. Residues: CASSRDRGRPNTGELFF.

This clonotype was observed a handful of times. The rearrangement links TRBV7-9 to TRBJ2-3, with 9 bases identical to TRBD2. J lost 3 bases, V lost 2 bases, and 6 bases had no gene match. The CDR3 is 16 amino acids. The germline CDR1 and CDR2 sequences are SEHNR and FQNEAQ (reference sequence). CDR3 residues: CASSLWPSGKTDTQYF. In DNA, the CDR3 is TGTGCCAGCAGCTTATGGCCTAGCGGGAAAACAGATACGCAGTATTTT.

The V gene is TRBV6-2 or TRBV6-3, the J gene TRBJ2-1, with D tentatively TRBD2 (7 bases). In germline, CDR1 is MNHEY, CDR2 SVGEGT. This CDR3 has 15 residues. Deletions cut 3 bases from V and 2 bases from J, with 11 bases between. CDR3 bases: TGTGCCAGCAGTTATGTGGGGGGGCCCTACAATGAGCAGTTCTTC. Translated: CASSYVGGPYNEQFF.

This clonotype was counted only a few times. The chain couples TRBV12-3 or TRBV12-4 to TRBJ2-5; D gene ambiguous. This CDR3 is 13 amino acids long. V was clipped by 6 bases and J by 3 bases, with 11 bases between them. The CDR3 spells CASSPNTKETQYF. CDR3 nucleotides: TGTGCCAGCAGCCCGAATACAAAAGAGACCCAGTACTTC.

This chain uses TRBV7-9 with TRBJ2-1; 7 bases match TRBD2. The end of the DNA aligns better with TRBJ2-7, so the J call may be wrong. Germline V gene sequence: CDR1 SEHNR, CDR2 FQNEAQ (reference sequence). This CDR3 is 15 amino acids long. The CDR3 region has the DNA TGTGCCAGCAGCTCCCAGCTAGCGGCGTACAATGAGCAGTACTTC. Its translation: CASSSQLAAYNEQYF.

This CDR3 is CASSLLQTQETQYF. The CDR3 DNA is TGTGCCAGCAGCTTACTCCAGACCCAAGAGACCCAGTACTTC. This chain connects TRBV7-9 to TRBJ2-5; D gene uncertain. CDR1 SEHNR and CDR2 FQNEAQ come from the germline V gene (reference sequence). The CDR3 totals 14 residues. V shed 2 bases and J shed 1 base, with 8 bases lying between them. The full variable domain, with the rest looked up from reference TRBV7-9 and TRBJ2-5, is DTGVSQNPRHKITKRGQNVTFRCDPISEHNRLYWYRQTLGQGPEFLTYFQNEAQLEKSRLLSDRFSAERPKGSFSTLEIQRTEQGDSAMYLCASSLLQTQETQYFGPGTRLLVL.

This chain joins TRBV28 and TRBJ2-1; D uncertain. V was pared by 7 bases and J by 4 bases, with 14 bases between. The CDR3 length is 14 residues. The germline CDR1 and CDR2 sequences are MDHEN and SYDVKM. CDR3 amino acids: CASTHGTVYNEQFF. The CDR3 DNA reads TGTGCCAGCACCCATGGAACAGTTTACAATGAGCAGTTCTTC.

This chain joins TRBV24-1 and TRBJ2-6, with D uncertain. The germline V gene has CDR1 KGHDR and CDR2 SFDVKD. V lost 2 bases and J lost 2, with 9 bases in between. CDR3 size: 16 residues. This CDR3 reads CATSDSAGTGANVLTF. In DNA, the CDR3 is TGTGCCACCAGTGATTCGGCTGGGACTGGGGCCAACGTCCTGACTTTC.

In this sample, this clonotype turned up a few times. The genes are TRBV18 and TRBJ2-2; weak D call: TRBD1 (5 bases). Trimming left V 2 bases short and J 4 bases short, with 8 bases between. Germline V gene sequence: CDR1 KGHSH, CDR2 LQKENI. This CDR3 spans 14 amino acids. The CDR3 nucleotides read TGTGCCAGCTCACCATTGACAGCCACCGGGGAGCTGTTTTTT. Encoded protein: CASSPLTATGELFF.

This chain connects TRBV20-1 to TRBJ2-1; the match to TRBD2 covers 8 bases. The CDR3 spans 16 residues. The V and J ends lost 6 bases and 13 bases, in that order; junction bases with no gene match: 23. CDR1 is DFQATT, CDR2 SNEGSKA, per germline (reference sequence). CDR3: CSANPPGRAGVKTQFF. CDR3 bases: TGCAGTGCCAATCCTCCGGGACGAGCGGGAGTAAAAACCCAGTTCTTC.

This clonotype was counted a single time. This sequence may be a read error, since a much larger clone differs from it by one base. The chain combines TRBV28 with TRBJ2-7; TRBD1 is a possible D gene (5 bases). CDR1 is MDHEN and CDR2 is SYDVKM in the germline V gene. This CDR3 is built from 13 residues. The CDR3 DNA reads TGTGCCGGCAGTCTTGACAGTACCTACGAGCAGTACTTC. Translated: CAGSLDSTYEQYF.

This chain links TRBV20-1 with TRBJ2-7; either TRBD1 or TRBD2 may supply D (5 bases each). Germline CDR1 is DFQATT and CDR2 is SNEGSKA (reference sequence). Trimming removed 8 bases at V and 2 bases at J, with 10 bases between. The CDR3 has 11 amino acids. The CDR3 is CSTRGPYEQYF. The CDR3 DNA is TGCAGTACTCGGGGCCCCTACGAGCAGTACTTC.

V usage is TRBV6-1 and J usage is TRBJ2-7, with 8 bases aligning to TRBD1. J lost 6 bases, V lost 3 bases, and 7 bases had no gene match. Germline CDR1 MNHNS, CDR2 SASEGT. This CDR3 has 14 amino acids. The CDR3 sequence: CASSDTGQGSEQYF. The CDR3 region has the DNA TGTGCCAGCAGTGACACTGGACAGGGCAGCGAGCAGTACTTC.

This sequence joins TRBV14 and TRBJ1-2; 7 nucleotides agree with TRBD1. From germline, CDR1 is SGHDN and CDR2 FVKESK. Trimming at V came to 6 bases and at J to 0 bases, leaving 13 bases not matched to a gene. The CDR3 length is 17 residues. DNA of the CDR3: TGTGCCAGCAGGCCCACCCCGGGACAGACCTCTAACTATGGCTACACCTTC. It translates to CASRPTPGQTSNYGYTF.

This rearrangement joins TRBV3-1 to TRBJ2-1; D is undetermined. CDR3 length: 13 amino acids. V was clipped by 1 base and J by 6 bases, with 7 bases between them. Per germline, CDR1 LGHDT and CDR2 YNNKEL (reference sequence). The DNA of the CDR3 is TGTGCCAGCAGCCAAGCGAGATTCAATGAGCAGTTCTTC. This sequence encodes CASSQARFNEQFF.

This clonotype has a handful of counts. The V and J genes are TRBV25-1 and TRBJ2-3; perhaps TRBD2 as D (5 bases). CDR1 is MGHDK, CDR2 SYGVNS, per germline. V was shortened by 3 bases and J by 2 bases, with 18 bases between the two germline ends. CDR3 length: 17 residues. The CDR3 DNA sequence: TGTGCCAGCAGTGACTCAAGGACTGGATTGATCACAGATACGCAGTATTTT. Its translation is CASSDSRTGLITDTQYF.

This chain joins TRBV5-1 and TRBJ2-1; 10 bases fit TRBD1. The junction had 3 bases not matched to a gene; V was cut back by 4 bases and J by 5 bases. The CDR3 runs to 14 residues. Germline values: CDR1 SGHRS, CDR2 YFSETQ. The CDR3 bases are TGCGCCAGCAGCGTAGGGACAGGGGACAATGAGCAGTTCTTC. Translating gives CASSVGTGDNEQFF.

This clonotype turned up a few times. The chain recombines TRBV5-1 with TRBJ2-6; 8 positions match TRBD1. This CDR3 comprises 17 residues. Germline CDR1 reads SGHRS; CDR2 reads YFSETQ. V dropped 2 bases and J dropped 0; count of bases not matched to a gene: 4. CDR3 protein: CASSLGDRPSGANVLTF. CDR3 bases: TGCGCCAGCAGCTTAGGGGACAGGCCCTCTGGGGCCAACGTCCTGACTTTC.

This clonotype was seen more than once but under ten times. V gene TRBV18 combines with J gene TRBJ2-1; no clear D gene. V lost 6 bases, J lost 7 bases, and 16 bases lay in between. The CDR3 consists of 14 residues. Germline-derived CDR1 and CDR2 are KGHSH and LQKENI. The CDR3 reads CASSPREPENEQFF. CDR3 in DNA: TGTGCCAGCTCTCCCCGAGAACCGGAGAATGAGCAGTTCTTC.